This T cell receptor beta chain was retrieved from a study of PD-L1 blockade in urothelial cancer. About the research overall: The year 2014 saw patients start atezolizumab, 1,200 mg intravenously every 3 weeks. T cell content in blood samples showed a median of about 140,000. Male patients with bladder-origin urothelial cancer numbered about 85% of the 29.

Time point denoted: pretreatment peripheral blood. The CDR3 extends over 19 amino acids. CDR1 and CDR2 from the germline V gene are SGHTS and YDEGEE. After removal of 4 bases from V and 0 bases from J, the junction contained 9 bases not matched to a gene. This table comes from immunoSEQ multiplex PCR, and its TCRdb copy is limited to in-frame clones, with some not included. The sample holds tens of thousands of clones, 65% to 85% seen once. The sequencing here drew on PBMCs, taken around atezolizumab (anti-PD-L1) treatment. This chain uses TRBV5-8 with TRBJ1-6, with 11 bases identical to TRBD1. This receptor was obtained from a woman in her sixties or seventies with urothelial cancer. Written as DNA, the CDR3 is TGTGCCAGCAGCCCGCCGGGACAGGGGGGTAGCTCCTATAATTCACCCCTCCACTTT. It encodes CASSPPGQGGSSYNSPLHF.